This TCR beta chain was sequenced during a study of control samples from healthy donors and cancer patients. TCRdb's table, derived via immunoSEQ multiplex PCR, lists solely in-frame clones and lacks some. The sample includes around 110,000 clones, more than 85% of them seen just once. V gave up 6 bases and J gave up 4 bases, with 17 bases separating them. The CDR3 covers 15 residues. From germline, CDR1 is LNHDA and CDR2 SQIVND (reference sequence). This TCR was recovered from a man between 25 and 39 years old in good health. Sequenced sample: blood. The V call is TRBV19, the J call TRBJ2-3; TRBD2 is a possible D gene (6 bases). CDR3 sequence reads: CASRSGRYTADTQYF. The CDR3 region has the DNA TGTGCCAGTAGATCGGGGAGGTATACGGCAGATACGCAGTATTTT.